The 25 T cell receptor beta chains below were found in one sample sequenced in a study of blood T cell repertoires in COVID-19. Using immunoSEQ multiplex PCR, the repertoire was profiled, and TCRdb retains in-frame clones only, with some absent. The sample includes about 130,000 clones, around 81% of them seen just once. The sequenced sample was peripheral blood. Receptors were obtained from a man aged 30 to 39 with COVID-19, enrolled during active disease.

The chain recombines TRBV5-6 with TRBJ1-1; the match to TRBD1 covers 8 bases. Trimming took 5 bases from V and 1 from J; bases not matched to a gene: 7. Germline V gene lookup returns CDR1 SGHDT and CDR2 YYEEEE. This CDR3 region has 15 residues. In nucleotides, the CDR3 is TGTGCCAGCAGGTCAACAGGGGGTAAGAACACTGAAGCTTTCTTT. It is translated as CASRSTGGKNTEAFF.

The chain couples TRBV5-4 to TRBJ2-1; 10 positions agree with TRBD2. The CDR3 contains 16 residues. CDR1 SGHNT and CDR2 YYREEE come from the germline V gene (reference sequence). V dropped 4 bases and J dropped 2; count of bases not matched to a gene: 6. The CDR3, as DNA: TGTGCCAGCAGCCCTCAGAGCGGGGGGGCCTACAATGAGCAGTTCTTC. It codes for CASSPQSGGAYNEQFF.

This clone was seen a single time. The chain couples TRBV10-3 to TRBJ2-7; 9 bases are a match to TRBD2. The CDR3 is 14 residues long. The germline V gene encodes CDR1 ENHRY and CDR2 SYGVKD. The J segment lost 0 bases and the V segment lost 6 bases, leaving 3 bases of the junction unmatched. The CDR3 region has the DNA TGTGCCATCAGGACTAGCGGATTCTCCTACGAGCAGTACTTC. It codes for CAIRTSGFSYEQYF.

The rearrangement joins TRBV12-3 or TRBV12-4 to TRBJ2-1; D is unresolved. The CDR3 spans 13 residues. Between the trimmed V and J ends, which lost 6 bases and 9 bases, there was a span of 15 bases. In nucleotides, the CDR3 is TGTGCCAGCAGCCCTTTCACCGGTGGTGAGCAGTTCTTC. This translates into CASSPFTGGEQFF.

The chain employs TRBV19 and TRBJ1-1; maybe TRBD1 (5 bases). CDR1 is LNHDA, CDR2 SQIVND, per germline (reference sequence). The CDR3 is 14 residues long. The V end was cut by 10 bases, the J end by 1 base, with 16 bases between. The CDR3 DNA is TGTGCCACCAGGCCAGGGTTTGGGAACACTGAAGCTTTCTTT. Translation gives CATRPGFGNTEAFF.

The rearrangement links TRBV30 to TRBJ1-2, with D possibly TRBD1 on 6 matching bases. This CDR3 comprises 15 residues. Trimming pared 1 base from V and 0 bases from J, leaving 12 bases between. Germline V CDR1 and CDR2: GTSNPN, SVGIG (reference sequence). As DNA, the CDR3 is TGTGCCTGGAGTGGAACAGGGTGGGCTAACTATGGCTACACCTTC. Protein product: CAWSGTGWANYGYTF.

The V gene is TRBV18, the J gene TRBJ2-2; 7 bases match TRBD2. The CDR3 length is 15 residues. V shed 2 bases and J 8 bases; nucleotides not matched to a gene: 8. CDR1 is KGHSH and CDR2 is LQKENI in the germline V gene. For the CDR3, the DNA is TGTGCCAGCTCACCAGTCACTAGCGCTCTTGGGGAGCTGTTTTTT. Amino acid sequence: CASSPVTSALGELFF.

The count of this clone is one. The rearrangement uses TRBV4-1 and TRBJ1-2; 10 bases fit TRBD1. This CDR3 contains 15 residues. V dropped 2 bases and J dropped 3; count of bases not matched to a gene: 3. The germline V gene encodes CDR1 MGHRA and CDR2 YSYEKL. The CDR3 is CASSQRTGGYYGYTF. CDR3 DNA: TGCGCCAGCAGCCAAAGGACAGGGGGATACTATGGCTACACCTTC.

V and J are TRBV4-1 and TRBJ2-1, with D possibly TRBD2 on 6 matching bases. CDR1 MGHRA and CDR2 YSYEKL come from the germline V gene. CDR3 length: 12 amino acids. Trimming pared 1 base from V and 10 bases from J, leaving 8 bases between. The CDR3 loop reads CASSQGGVEQFF. For the CDR3, the DNA is TGCGCCAGCAGCCAAGGGGGGGTCGAGCAGTTCTTC.

The CDR3 sequence is CAAGPSYEQYF. The CDR3 nucleotides are TGTGCCGCGGGACCCTCCTACGAGCAGTACTTC. This chain uses TRBV10-3 with TRBJ2-7, with a weak D call TRBD2 (6 bases). V was trimmed by 11 bases and J by 0 bases, leaving 8 bases between them. The germline gives CDR1 ENHRY, CDR2 SYGVKD. The CDR3 is 11 amino acids.

The chain recombines TRBV5-1 with TRBJ2-1, with 10 nucleotides matching TRBD1. The trim removed 4 bases at V and 6 bases at J, leaving 10 bases unmatched. The CDR3 has 16 amino acids. CDR1 and CDR2 (germline): SGHRS, YFSETQ. The CDR3, as DNA: TGCGCCAGCAGCGGGACAGGGGTCTTGGGTTGCAATGAGCAGTTCTTC. Residues: CASSGTGVLGCNEQFF.

This chain uses TRBV12-3 or TRBV12-4 with TRBJ2-2; the D gene is possibly TRBD2 (6 bases). The CDR3 has 13 amino acids. V lost 8 bases and J lost 2, with 9 bases in between. CDR3 DNA: TGTGCCAGCGTCGGGGGAAACACCGGGGAGCTGTTTTTT. It codes for CASVGGNTGELFF.

This clone was counted between two and nine times. The chain joins TRBV28 to TRBJ1-2, with 7 bases fitting TRBD1. The V segment lost 5 bases and the J segment 8 bases; nucleotides outside the gene matches: 8. CDR1 is MDHEN, CDR2 SYDVKM, per germline. The CDR3 length is 13 residues. The CDR3 is CASSPTGLGGYTF. CDR3 nucleotides: TGTGCCAGCAGTCCGACAGGGCTCGGAGGCTACACCTTC.

V usage is TRBV29-1 and J usage is TRBJ1-1, with D possibly matching TRBD1 (6 bases). The germline V gene has CDR1 SQVTM and CDR2 ANQGSEA. CDR3 size: 13 residues. The germline V and J ends were trimmed by 2 bases and 7 bases, with 14 bases remaining between them. CDR3 sequence (DNA): TGCAGCGTTGAACTAACAGGGAGCTATGAAGCTTTCTTT. This encodes CSVELTGSYEAFF.

In DNA, the CDR3 is TGTGCCATCAGAGTTGCTGTAACTAGCGGGAGGGACGAGCAGTACTTC. Translated: CAIRVAVTSGRDEQYF. The J gene is TRBJ2-7, the V gene TRBV10-3; TRBD2 aligns across 13 bases. The CDR3 length is 16 residues. V lost 6 bases and J lost 5; bases outside the gene matches: 10. Germline CDR1 ENHRY, CDR2 SYGVKD.

The genes are TRBV7-2 and TRBJ1-2; D is possibly TRBD1 (6 bases). Trimming took 2 bases from V and 7 from J, leaving 11 bases between them. CDR1 SGHTA and CDR2 FQGNSA come from the germline V gene. This CDR3 spans 13 amino acids. The CDR3 bases are TGTGCCAGCAGCTTAAACAGGGAAGCTGGCTACACCTTC. Amino acid sequence: CASSLNREAGYTF.

The rearrangement links TRBV14 to TRBJ1-4; D perhaps matches TRBD1 (5 bases). There are 17 residues in the CDR3. Germline CDR1 SGHDN, CDR2 FVKESK. V was pared by 2 bases and J by 8 bases, with 21 bases between. Written as DNA, the CDR3 is TGTGCCAGCAGCCAACATCCGTTTGGGGGGTCGAGGGAAAAACTGTTTTTT. It yields the protein CASSQHPFGGSREKLFF.

This clone was detected only a few times. V usage is TRBV7-3 and J usage is TRBJ1-1; weak D call: TRBD1 (5 bases). The CDR3 extends over 14 amino acids. CDR1 and CDR2 (germline): SGHTA, FQGTGA. The ends were cut back, 2 bases at V and 0 bases at J, with 7 bases in the middle. The DNA for the CDR3 is TGTGCCAGCAGCTTACTCAGGGTGAACACTGAAGCTTTCTTT. Encoded protein: CASSLLRVNTEAFF.

V and J are TRBV20-1 and TRBJ1-6; D remains ambiguous. Germline CDR1 is DFQATT and CDR2 is SNEGSKA (reference sequence). The V end was cut by 3 bases, the J end by 6 bases, with 9 bases between. CDR3 length: 13 residues. This CDR3 reads CSASNTVNSPLHF. CDR3 nucleotide sequence: TGCAGTGCTAGTAACACAGTTAATTCACCCCTCCACTTT.

V usage is TRBV2 and J usage is TRBJ2-2; D gene unclear. The V and J ends lost 6 bases and 6 bases respectively, with 11 bases between them. CDR1 is SNHLY and CDR2 is FYNNEI in the germline V gene. The CDR3 contains 13 residues. Here the CDR3 reads CASRPRWSGELFF. The CDR3 DNA is TGTGCCAGCAGGCCCCGGTGGTCCGGGGAGCTGTTTTTT.

The chain carries TRBV7-3 and TRBJ2-1; 8 nucleotides agree with TRBD2. J was trimmed by 6 bases and V by 5 bases; bases with no gene match: 6. The CDR3 covers 14 residues. From germline, CDR1 is SGHTA and CDR2 FQGTGA. As DNA, the CDR3 is TGTGCCAGCAGCCTCCAGGGGACTAGCAATGAGCAGTTCTTC. Protein sequence: CASSLQGTSNEQFF.

The chain is built from TRBV5-4 and TRBJ1-4; 7 bases agree with TRBD1. Trimming at V came to 4 bases and at J to 6 bases, leaving 3 bases not matched to a gene. This CDR3 comprises 13 residues. Germline V gene sequence: CDR1 SGHNT, CDR2 YYREEE (reference sequence). The CDR3 protein is CASSIDRDEKLFF. CDR3 bases: TGTGCCAGCAGCATCGACAGGGATGAAAAACTGTTTTTT.

Ten or more counts support this clone. This chain joins TRBV19 and TRBJ1-6; perhaps TRBD1 as D (5 bases). The V end lost 3 bases, the J end lost 6 bases, and 15 bases lay between the germline ends. The germline gives CDR1 LNHDA, CDR2 SQIVND (reference sequence). This CDR3 comprises 16 residues. CDR3 in amino acids: CASSIKGLGGNSPLHF. The DNA for the CDR3 is TGTGCCAGTAGTATCAAGGGACTCGGAGGTAATTCACCCCTCCACTTT.

This chain links TRBV10-1 with TRBJ2-7, with 9 bases fitting TRBD2. J was trimmed by 3 bases and V by 0 bases; bases with no gene match: 6. Looked up from germline, CDR1 is WNHNN and CDR2 is SYGVQD (reference sequence). CDR3 size: 16 residues. DNA of the CDR3: TGCGCCAGCAGTGAGTCGGCAGCGGGAGGTTTCTACGAGCAGTACTTC. It yields the protein CASSESAAGGFYEQYF.

The CDR3 nucleotides read TGTGCCAGCAGCTTTATCCCTCAGGGGATAATGAACACTGAAGCTTTCTTT. Translated, it gives CASSFIPQGIMNTEAFF. The chain is built from TRBV5-5 and TRBJ1-1, with TRBD1 as a possible D gene (6 bases). CDR1 SGHKS and CDR2 YYEKEE come from the germline V gene (reference sequence). Deletions cut 2 bases from V and 0 bases from J, with 17 bases between. This CDR3 has 17 residues.